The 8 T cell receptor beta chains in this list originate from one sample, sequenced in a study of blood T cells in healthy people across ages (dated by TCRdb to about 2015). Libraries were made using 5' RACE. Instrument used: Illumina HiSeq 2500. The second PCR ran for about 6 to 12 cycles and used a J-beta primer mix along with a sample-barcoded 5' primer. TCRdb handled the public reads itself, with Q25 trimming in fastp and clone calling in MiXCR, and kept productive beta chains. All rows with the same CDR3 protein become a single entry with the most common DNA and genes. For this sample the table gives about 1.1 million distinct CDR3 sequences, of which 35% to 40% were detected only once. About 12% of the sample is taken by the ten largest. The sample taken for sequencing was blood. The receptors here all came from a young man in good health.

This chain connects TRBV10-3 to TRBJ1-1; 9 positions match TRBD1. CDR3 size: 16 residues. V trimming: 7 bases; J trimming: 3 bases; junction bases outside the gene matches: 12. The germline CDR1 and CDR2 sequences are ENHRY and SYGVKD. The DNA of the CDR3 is TGTGCCATCACTGCTACAGGGGGCTTAGTGTACACTGAAGCTTTCTTT. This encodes CAITATGGLVYTEAFF.

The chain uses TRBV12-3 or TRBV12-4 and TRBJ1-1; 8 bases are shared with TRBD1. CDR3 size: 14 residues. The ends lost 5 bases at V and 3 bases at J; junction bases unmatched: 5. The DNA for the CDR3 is TGTGCCAGCAGTGCGACAGGGGCTGACACTGAAGCTTTCTTT. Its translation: CASSATGADTEAFF.

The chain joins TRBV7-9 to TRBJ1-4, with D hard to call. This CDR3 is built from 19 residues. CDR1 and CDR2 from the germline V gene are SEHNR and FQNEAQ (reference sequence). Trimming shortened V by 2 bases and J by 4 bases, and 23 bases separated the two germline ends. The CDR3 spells CASSLNVRVPGPHNEKLFF. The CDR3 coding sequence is TGTGCCAGCAGCTTAAACGTCCGGGTCCCGGGCCCTCATAATGAAAAACTGTTTTTT.

The CDR3 coding sequence is TGTGCCAGCAGCCTCTGGGCCGACAGGGGGTCCTTGAACACTGAAGCTTTCTTT. It codes for CASSLWADRGSLNTEAFF. The rearrangement links TRBV4-2 to TRBJ1-1; TRBD1 matches at 9 bases. V shed 4 bases and J 0 bases; nucleotides not matched to a gene: 12. Per the germline V gene, CDR1 is LGHNA and CDR2 is YNFKEQ. CDR3 length: 18 residues.

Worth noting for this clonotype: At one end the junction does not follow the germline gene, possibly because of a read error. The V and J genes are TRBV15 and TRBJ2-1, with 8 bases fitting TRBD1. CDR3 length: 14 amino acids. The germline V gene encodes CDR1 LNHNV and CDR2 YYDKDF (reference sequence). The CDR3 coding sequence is TGTGCCGCCAGCAGAGCCCGGACAGGGTATGAGCAGTTCTTC. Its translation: CAASRARTGYEQFF.

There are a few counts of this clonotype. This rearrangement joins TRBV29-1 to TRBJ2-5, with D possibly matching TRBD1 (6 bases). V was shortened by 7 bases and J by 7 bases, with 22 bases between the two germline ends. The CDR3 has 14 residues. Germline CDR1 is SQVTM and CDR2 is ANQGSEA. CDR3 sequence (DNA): TGCAGCGCTGGGGGCATGGGCATAAAGGGGACCCAGTACTTC. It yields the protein CSAGGMGIKGTQYF.

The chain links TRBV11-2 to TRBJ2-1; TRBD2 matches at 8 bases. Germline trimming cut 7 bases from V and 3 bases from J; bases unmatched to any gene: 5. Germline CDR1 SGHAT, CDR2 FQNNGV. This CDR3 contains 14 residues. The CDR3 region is CASNVAGYYNEQFF. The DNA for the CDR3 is TGTGCCAGCAACGTAGCGGGGTACTACAATGAGCAGTTCTTC. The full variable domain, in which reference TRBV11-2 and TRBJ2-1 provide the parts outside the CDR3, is EAGVAQSPRYKIIEKRQSVAFWCNPISGHATLYWYQQILGQGPKLLIQFQNNGVVDDSQLPKDRFSAERLKGVDSTLKIQPAKLEDSAVYLCASNVAGYYNEQFFGPGTRLTVL.

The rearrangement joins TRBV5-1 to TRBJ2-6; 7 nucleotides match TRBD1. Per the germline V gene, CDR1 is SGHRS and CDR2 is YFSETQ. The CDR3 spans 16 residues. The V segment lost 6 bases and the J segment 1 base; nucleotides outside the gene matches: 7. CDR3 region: CASTYRGQSGANVLTF. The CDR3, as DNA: TGCGCCAGCACCTACAGGGGCCAATCTGGGGCCAACGTCCTGACTTTC.